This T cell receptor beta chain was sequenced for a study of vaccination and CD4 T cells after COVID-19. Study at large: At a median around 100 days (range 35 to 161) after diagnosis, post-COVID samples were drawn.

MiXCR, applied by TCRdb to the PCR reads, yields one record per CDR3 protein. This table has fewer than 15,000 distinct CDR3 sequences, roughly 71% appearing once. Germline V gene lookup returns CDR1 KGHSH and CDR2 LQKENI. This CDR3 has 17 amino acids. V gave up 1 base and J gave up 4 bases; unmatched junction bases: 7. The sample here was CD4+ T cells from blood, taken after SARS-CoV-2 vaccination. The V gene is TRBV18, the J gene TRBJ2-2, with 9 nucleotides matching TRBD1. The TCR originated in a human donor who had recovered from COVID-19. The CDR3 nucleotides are TGTGCCAGCTCACCACTAAACAGGGGGCAGTCCACCGGGGAGCTGTTTTTT. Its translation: CASSPLNRGQSTGELFF.